Each of the 11 T cell receptor beta chains below was sequenced from the same sample in a study of T cell repertoires in cytomegalovirus infection. TCRdb analysed the reads with MiXCR anew, one entry per CDR3 protein. The sample lists around 180,000 distinct CDR3 sequences; approximately 28% were seen once. Input material: PBMCs. Receptors were obtained from a human donor in good health (CMV status not recorded). Some clones in this sample may be carry-over from other donors' samples.

The CDR3 coding sequence is TGTGCCAGCAGCTTGGTGGGTCTAGCCAAAAACATTCAGTACTTC. It codes for CASSLVGLAKNIQYF. The J gene is TRBJ2-4, the V gene TRBV5-6; D is unclear. Trimming pared 0 bases from V and 0 bases from J, leaving 7 bases between. The germline CDR1 and CDR2 sequences are SGHDT and YYEEEE. This CDR3 has 15 residues.

V usage is TRBV5-4 and J usage is TRBJ2-1, with a tentative D call TRBD1 (6 bases). This CDR3 spans 16 amino acids. The V gene lost 2 bases and the J gene lost 1 base, with 13 bases spanning the gap. Germline lookup yields CDR1 SGHNT and CDR2 YYREEE (reference sequence). CDR3 DNA: TGTGCCAGCAGCTTAAAGGACAGACCTTCCTACAATGAGCAGTTCTTC. This gives the protein CASSLKDRPSYNEQFF.

V gene TRBV6-6 combines with J gene TRBJ1-1; no clear D gene. V was pared by 2 bases and J by 5 bases, with 12 bases between. From germline, CDR1 is MNHNY and CDR2 SVGAGI (reference sequence). The CDR3 length is 14 residues. DNA of the CDR3: TGTGCCAGCAGTTACAAGGCCCAGAGAACTGAAGCTTTCTTT. This sequence encodes CASSYKAQRTEAFF.

This clonotype was seen more than once but under ten times. The chain has TRBV2 and TRBJ2-1; TRBD2 aligns across 12 bases. The CDR3 spans 13 residues. From germline, CDR1 is SNHLY and CDR2 FYNNEI. Unmatched junction bases numbered 4, after V lost 7 bases and J lost 9 bases. The CDR3 nucleotides are TGTGCCAGCAATCAACTAGCGGGGGGTGAGCAGTTCTTC. It translates to CASNQLAGGEQFF.

V and J are TRBV20-1 and TRBJ2-3, with 12 nucleotides matching TRBD2. The junction had 8 bases not matched to a gene; V was cut back by 0 bases and J by 4 bases. This CDR3 has 17 residues. Per the germline V gene, CDR1 is DFQATT and CDR2 is SNEGSKA (reference sequence). The CDR3 bases are TGCAGTGCTAGAGATTTTAAGACTAGCGGGGGAGCAGATACGCAGTATTTT. This encodes CSARDFKTSGGADTQYF.

This clonotype was detected a few times. The chain recombines TRBV20-1 with TRBJ1-4; no clear D gene. This CDR3 region has 15 residues. The ends were cut back, 4 bases at V and 8 bases at J, with 20 bases in the middle. Germline V CDR1 and CDR2: DFQATT, SNEGSKA (reference sequence). This chain's CDR3 is CSAISPAAGEEKLFF. In DNA form, the CDR3 reads TGCAGTGCTATCTCACCCGCGGCTGGGGAGGAAAAACTGTTTTTT.

The chain uses TRBV20-1 and TRBJ1-1; 9 nucleotides align to TRBD1. Looked up from germline, CDR1 is DFQATT and CDR2 is SNEGSKA (reference sequence). The V and J ends lost 6 bases and 3 bases, in that order; junction bases with no gene match: 5. This CDR3 has 13 residues. CDR3: CSATTGGDTEAFF. The CDR3 coding sequence is TGCAGTGCCACGACAGGGGGTGACACTGAAGCTTTCTTT.

This clonotype appeared a few times. The rearrangement joins TRBV29-1 to TRBJ2-3; the D gene is possibly TRBD2 (6 bases). The length of the CDR3 is 14 residues. CDR1 SQVTM and CDR2 ANQGSEA come from the germline V gene. With 3 bases removed from V and 0 bases from J, the gap between germline ends came to 10 bases. The CDR3 coding sequence is TGCAGCGTTGACGCTGGGACTAGCACAGATACGCAGTATTTT. Its translation is CSVDAGTSTDTQYF.

This clonotype has a count of ten or more. The J gene is TRBJ2-5, the V gene TRBV7-9; 9 bases are a match to TRBD1. CDR3 size: 14 residues. J was trimmed by 4 bases and V by 5 bases; bases with no gene match: 5. Germline loops: CDR1 SEHNR, CDR2 FQNEAQ (reference sequence). CDR3 DNA sequence: TGTGCCAGCAGCCTCGGACAGGGGATAGAGACCCAGTACTTC. Translated, it gives CASSLGQGIETQYF.

V gene TRBV10-3 combines with J gene TRBJ1-6, with TRBD1 as a possible D gene (5 bases). The V and J ends lost 0 bases and 7 bases respectively, with 16 bases between them. From germline, CDR1 is ENHRY and CDR2 SYGVKD. CDR3 size: 17 residues. DNA for the CDR3: TGTGCCATCAGTGAGTCAGGAGACAGCCGTCCAAATTCACCCCTCCACTTT. Translation gives CAISESGDSRPNSPLHF.

This clonotype appeared many times. The chain has TRBV7-2 and TRBJ2-2; 8 bases align to TRBD1. CDR3 length: 15 amino acids. V gave up 5 bases and J gave up 0 bases; unmatched junction bases: 2. CDR1 SGHTA and CDR2 FQGNSA come from the germline V gene. In nucleotides, the CDR3 is TGTGCCAGCAGCCGGGGACAGGCGAACACCGGGGAGCTGTTTTTT. It specifies CASSRGQANTGELFF.